This T cell receptor beta chain was obtained from a study of blood T cell repertoires in COVID-19. Study at large: Cohort 3 donors were reported recovered after two negative PCRs, clearance, or symptom resolution. The origin of the acute and convalescent COVID-19 samples was the United States, Italy and Spain.

Produced via immunoSEQ multiplex PCR; TCRdb's table is partial and in-frame only. The data show fewer than 150,000 clones, with approximately 87% seen just once and approximately 4% held by the top ten. V was shortened by 5 bases and J by 4 bases, with 17 bases between the two germline ends. Germline CDR1 reads SGHAT; CDR2 reads FQNNGV. The CDR3 covers 15 residues. All enrollees were about 18 to 100 years old and from 20 to 30 US areas. Cohorts were based on clinical histories the participants reported. The sample holds a few counts of this clone. The sample consisted of PBMCs or T cells enriched from blood (not recorded which). The receptor comes from a man between 45 and 60 years old in a cohort exposed to, infected with or recovered from COVID-19 (not recorded which). The chain employs TRBV11-2 and TRBJ1-2, with TRBD1 as a possible D gene (6 bases). Here the CDR3 DNA reads TGTGCCAGCAGCCCAGGGGCAGGGGCGGCCTATGGCTACACCTTC. As protein: CASSPGAGAAYGYTF.